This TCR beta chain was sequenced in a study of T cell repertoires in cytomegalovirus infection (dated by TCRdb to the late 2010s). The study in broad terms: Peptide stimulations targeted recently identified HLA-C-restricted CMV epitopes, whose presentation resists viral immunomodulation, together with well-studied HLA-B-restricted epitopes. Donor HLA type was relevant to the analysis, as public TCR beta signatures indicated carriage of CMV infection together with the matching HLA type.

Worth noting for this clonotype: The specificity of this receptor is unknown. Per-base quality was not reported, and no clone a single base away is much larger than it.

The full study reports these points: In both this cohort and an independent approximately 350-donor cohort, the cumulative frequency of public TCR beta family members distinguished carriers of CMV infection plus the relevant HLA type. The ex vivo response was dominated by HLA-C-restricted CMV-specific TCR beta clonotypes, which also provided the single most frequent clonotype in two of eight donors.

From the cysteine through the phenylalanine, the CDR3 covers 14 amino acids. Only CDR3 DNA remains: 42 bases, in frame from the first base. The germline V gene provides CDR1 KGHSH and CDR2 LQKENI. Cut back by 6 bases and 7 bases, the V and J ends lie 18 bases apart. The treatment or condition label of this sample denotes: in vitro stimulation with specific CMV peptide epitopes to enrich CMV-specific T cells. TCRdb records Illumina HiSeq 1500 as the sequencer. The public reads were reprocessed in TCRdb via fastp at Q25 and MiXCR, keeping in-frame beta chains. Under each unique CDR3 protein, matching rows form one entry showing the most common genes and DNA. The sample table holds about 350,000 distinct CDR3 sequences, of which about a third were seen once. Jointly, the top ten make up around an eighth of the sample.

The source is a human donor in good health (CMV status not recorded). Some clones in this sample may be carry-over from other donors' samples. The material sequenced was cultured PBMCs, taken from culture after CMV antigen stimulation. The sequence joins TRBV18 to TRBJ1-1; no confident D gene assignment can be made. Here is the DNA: TGTGCCAGCTCTCTCTACCCCACAGCCAGTGAAGCTTTCTTT. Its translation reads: CASSLYPTASEAFF.